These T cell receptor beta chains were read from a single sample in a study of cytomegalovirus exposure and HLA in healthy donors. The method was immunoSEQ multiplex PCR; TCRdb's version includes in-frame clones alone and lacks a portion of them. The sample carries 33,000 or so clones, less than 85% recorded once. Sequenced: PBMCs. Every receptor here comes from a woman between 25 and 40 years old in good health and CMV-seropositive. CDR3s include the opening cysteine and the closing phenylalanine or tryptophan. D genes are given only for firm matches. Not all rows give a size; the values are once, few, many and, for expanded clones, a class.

CDR3nt: TGTGCCAGCAGCCCGGGGGACGGCTCGGTTGGCTACACCTTC; CDR3aa: CASSPGDGSVGYTF; abundance: NA; j_gene: TRBJ1-2; v_gene: TRBV5-6; d_gene: NA
CDR3nt: TGTGCCAGCAGCCCTAGCGCGACAGGGCTTGGCTACACCTTC; CDR3aa: CASSPSATGLGYTF; abundance: NA; j_gene: TRBJ1-2; v_gene: TRBV11-2; d_gene: TRBD1
CDR3nt: TGTGCCAGCAGCTTAGGGACAGGGAACACTGAAGCTTTCTTT; CDR3aa: CASSLGTGNTEAFF; abundance: NA; j_gene: TRBJ1-1; v_gene: TRBV7-6; d_gene: TRBD1
CDR3nt: TGTGCCAGCAGCCAAGGGACTAGCGGGGGGGGTGAGCAGTTCTTC; CDR3aa: CASSQGTSGGGEQFF; abundance: few; j_gene: TRBJ2-1; v_gene: TRBV6-6; d_gene: TRBD2
CDR3nt: TGCGCCAGCAGCTTCGGACAGGGTAACTATGGCTACACCTTC; CDR3aa: CASSFGQGNYGYTF; abundance: NA; j_gene: TRBJ1-2; v_gene: TRBV5-1; d_gene: TRBD1
CDR3nt: NA; CDR3aa: CASILVAGTEAFF; abundance: NA; j_gene: TRBJ1-1; v_gene: TRBV6-1; d_gene: NA
CDR3nt: TGTGCCAGCAGTTCGACCGGCAGGGGGCTTGGCTACACCTTC; CDR3aa: CASSSTGRGLGYTF; abundance: NA; j_gene: TRBJ1-2; v_gene: TRBV28; d_gene: TRBD1
CDR3nt: TGCGCCAGCACCTCTAGCGGGGGGGCTAGCACAGATACGCAGTATTTT; CDR3aa: CASTSSGGASTDTQYF; abundance: NA; j_gene: TRBJ2-3; v_gene: TRBV4-1; d_gene: TRBD2
CDR3nt: TGTGCCAGCGCAGTAGGGGGGGCGGGGAAAACTGAAGCTTTCTTT; CDR3aa: CASAVGGAGKTEAFF; abundance: NA; j_gene: TRBJ1-1; v_gene: TRBV7-3; d_gene: NA
CDR3nt: TGTGCCAGCAGCCCAGGACAGAATTTGAACTATGGCTACCCCTTC; CDR3aa: CASSPGQNLNYGYPF; abundance: NA; j_gene: TRBJ1-2; v_gene: TRBV7-9; d_gene: NA
CDR3nt: TGCGCCAGCACCTTGACTAGCGACTACAATGAGCAGTTCTTC; CDR3aa: CASTLTSDYNEQFF; abundance: NA; j_gene: TRBJ2-1; v_gene: TRBV5-1; d_gene: TRBD2
CDR3nt: TGTGCCAGCAGCCTCCAAGCCTTTACTAGTCGCAATGAGCAGTTCTTC; CDR3aa: CASSLQAFTSRNEQFF; abundance: NA; j_gene: TRBJ2-1; v_gene: TRBV27; d_gene: NA
CDR3nt: TGCGCCAGCAACCCACTAGCGGGGGGGCACACCGGGGAGCTGTTTTTT; CDR3aa: CASNPLAGGHTGELFF; abundance: NA; j_gene: TRBJ2-2; v_gene: TRBV5-1; d_gene: TRBD2
CDR3nt: TGTGCCAGCAGTGAATGGGGACTGGGAACCCACAATGAGCAGTTCTTC; CDR3aa: CASSEWGLGTHNEQFF; abundance: NA; j_gene: TRBJ2-1; v_gene: TRBV6-1; d_gene: NA
CDR3nt: TGTGCCAGCAGTTTGCTGAGTTCTGCTGGAAACACCATATATTTT; CDR3aa: CASSLLSSAGNTIYF; abundance: NA; j_gene: TRBJ1-3; v_gene: TRBV6-6; d_gene: NA
CDR3nt: TGTGCCAGCAGTTTTACTAACCCCGGGAAGGGGGGCAATCAGCCCCAGCATTTT; CDR3aa: CASSFTNPGKGGNQPQHF; abundance: few; j_gene: TRBJ1-5; v_gene: TRBV27; d_gene: NA
CDR3nt: TGTGCCAGCAGATCAGACAGGACAAAAACACGGAAAGCTTTCTTT; CDR3aa: CASRSDRTKTRKAFF; abundance: NA; j_gene: TRBJ1-1; v_gene: TRBV2; d_gene: NA
CDR3nt: TGTGCCAGCAGTTCCGTAGGGGGAGTCGGCACTGAAGCTTTCTTT; CDR3aa: CASSSVGGVGTEAFF; abundance: NA; j_gene: TRBJ1-1; v_gene: TRBV27; d_gene: NA
CDR3nt: TGTGCCAGCAGCCAGATCCGTGAGCAGTTCTTC; CDR3aa: CASSQIREQFF; abundance: NA; j_gene: TRBJ2-1; v_gene: TRBV7-2; d_gene: NA
CDR3nt: TGTGCCAGTACCATTCGTCACAGGGTGAGTCAGCCCCAGCATTTT; CDR3aa: CASTIRHRVSQPQHF; abundance: NA; j_gene: TRBJ1-5; v_gene: TRBV19; d_gene: NA
CDR3nt: TGTGCCAGTAGTACCGGGACAGGGCTCGCCGGGGAGCTGTTTTTT; CDR3aa: CASSTGTGLAGELFF; abundance: few; j_gene: TRBJ2-2; v_gene: TRBV19; d_gene: TRBD1
CDR3nt: TGTGCCAGCTGGCGGGGGAACACTGAAGCTTTCTTT; CDR3aa: CASWRGNTEAFF; abundance: NA; j_gene: TRBJ1-1; v_gene: TRBV28; d_gene: NA
CDR3nt: TGTGCCAGTAGCCGGGACAATTCTCCCGGGGCCAACGTCCTGACTTTC; CDR3aa: CASSRDNSPGANVLTF; abundance: NA; j_gene: TRBJ2-6; v_gene: TRBV19; d_gene: NA
CDR3nt: TGTGCCAGCAGCTTAACTCGGGAGCGGACTGAAGCTTTCTTT; CDR3aa: CASSLTRERTEAFF; abundance: NA; j_gene: TRBJ1-1; v_gene: TRBV11-2; d_gene: NA
CDR3nt: TGTGCCAGCAGCTTAGAGACAGGTCTGTACACTGAAGCTTTCTTT; CDR3aa: CASSLETGLYTEAFF; abundance: NA; j_gene: TRBJ1-1; v_gene: TRBV11-2; d_gene: NA
CDR3nt: TGTGCCAGCAGCTTCTCACTACAGGGGCAATGGGACACTGAAGCTTTCTTT; CDR3aa: CASSFSLQGQWDTEAFF; abundance: NA; j_gene: TRBJ1-1; v_gene: TRBV7-9; d_gene: TRBD1
CDR3nt: TGTGCCAGCAGCGTAGCAACAGAAGATCAGCCCCAGCATTTT; CDR3aa: CASSVATEDQPQHF; abundance: NA; j_gene: TRBJ1-5; v_gene: TRBV9; d_gene: NA
CDR3nt: TGTGCCAGCAGCTTAAACTCCGGGACTAGTTGGGAGACCCAGTACTTC; CDR3aa: CASSLNSGTSWETQYF; abundance: NA; j_gene: TRBJ2-5; v_gene: TRBV7-8; d_gene: TRBD2
CDR3nt: TGTGCCAGCAGCCAAGCCATACAGGGGAACACTGAAGCTTTCTTT; CDR3aa: CASSQAIQGNTEAFF; abundance: NA; j_gene: TRBJ1-1; v_gene: TRBV14; d_gene: NA
CDR3nt: TGTGCCACCCAAACCCAGAATAGCAATCAGCCCCAGCATTTT; CDR3aa: CATQTQNSNQPQHF; abundance: NA; j_gene: TRBJ1-5; v_gene: TRBV6-5; d_gene: NA
CDR3nt: TGTGCCAGCAGCTCGGCAGGGGGAGGGGAGCTGTTTTTT; CDR3aa: CASSSAGGGELFF; abundance: NA; j_gene: TRBJ2-2; v_gene: TRBV5-6; d_gene: TRBD1
CDR3nt: TGTGCCGAATCCCCTCCTCGGGGGACTGGCTACGAGCAGTACTTC; CDR3aa: CAESPPRGTGYEQYF; abundance: NA; j_gene: TRBJ2-7; v_gene: TRBV5-8; d_gene: NA
CDR3nt: TGCGCCAGCAGCTTGACACACAGGAGTAGCTCTGGAAACACCATATATTTT; CDR3aa: CASSLTHRSSSGNTIYF; abundance: NA; j_gene: TRBJ1-3; v_gene: TRBV5-1; d_gene: NA
CDR3nt: TGTGCCAGCAACCAGGGACTAGCGGGGGGGCAGGGGCAGTACTTC; CDR3aa: CASNQGLAGGQGQYF; abundance: few; j_gene: TRBJ2-7; v_gene: TRBV6-1; d_gene: TRBD2